The 25 T cell receptor beta chains below come from one sample, sequenced in a study of T cell clonality in common variable immunodeficiency. Some clones are missing from TCRdb's copy, which holds only in-frame ones; the method was immunoSEQ multiplex PCR. In total the sample includes around 47,000 clones, none of them seen once. The sample taken for sequencing was peripheral blood mononuclear cells. The receptor set was obtained from a person between 18 and 75 years old in good health.

Concerning this clone itself: The CDR3 is cut off 3 residues early in the read; its end comes from the germline J gene. V is TRBV25-1 and J is TRBJ1-2, with D uncertain. CDR1 and CDR2 (germline): MGHDK, SYGVNS. The CDR3 spans 14 residues. V was clipped by 3 bases and J by 3 bases, with 11 bases between them. The DNA read from the CDR3 is TGTGCCAGCAGTGAGGGCGTCAGCTACTATGGC. Translation: CASSEGVSYYG. The complete CDR3 sequence is CASSEGVSYYGYTF.

The sample holds many counts of this clone. The sequence runs out 3 residues before the end of the CDR3; the remainder is reconstructed from the germline J gene. V and J are TRBV7-6 and TRBJ2-7, with TRBD2 matching over 13 bases. Trimming at V came to 6 bases and at J to 3 bases, leaving 5 bases not matched to a gene. CDR3 size: 15 residues. Per the germline V gene, CDR1 is SGHVS and CDR2 is FNYEAQ. This CDR3 is CASRAGLAGSYEQYF. Incomplete CDR3 DNA: TGTGCCAGCAGAGCGGGACTAGCGGGGAGCTACGAG.

This clone has a count of ten or more. The read ends 3 residues early relative to the CDR3; the germline J gene fills the gap. The chain has TRBV7-6 and TRBJ2-3; TRBD1 might be the D (6 bases). The germline V and J ends were trimmed by 5 bases and 6 bases, with 18 bases remaining between them. Germline V CDR1 and CDR2: SGHVS, FNYEAQ. CDR3 size: 15 residues. Partial CDR3 DNA: TGTGCCAGCAGCCAATCGGGGCAGGGGATCGATACG. Its translation is CASSQSGQGIDT. The full CDR3 is CASSQSGQGIDTQYF.

Many counts were recorded for this clone. From the germline J gene comes the end of the CDR3, since the read stops 3 residues before it. This chain joins TRBV20-1 and TRBJ1-2, with TRBD1 as a possible D gene (6 bases). The CDR3 runs to 18 residues. Trimming stripped 5 bases from V and 4 bases from J, with 29 bases between. Germline-derived CDR1 and CDR2 are DFQATT and SNEGSKA (reference sequence). CDR3 sequence: CSALPSDRLLIPGYGYTF. The CDR3 bases that were read are TGCAGTGCTTTGCCCTCTGACAGGCTTTTGATTCCTGGCTATGGC.

At least ten counts were recorded for this clone. The sequence runs out 3 residues before the end of the CDR3; the remainder is reconstructed from the germline J gene. The J gene is TRBJ2-1, the V gene TRBV6-1; 10 bases map to TRBD1. Germline V gene data show CDR1 as MNHNS and CDR2 as SASEGT. This CDR3 has 14 amino acids. V lost 1 base and J lost 8; bases outside the gene matches: 2. The CDR3 loop is CASSEGQGADEQFF. The CDR3 bases that were read are TGTGCCAGCAGTGAAGGACAGGGGGCTGATGAG.

This clone was counted many times. The read comes to an end 3 residues before the CDR3 does, leaving the germline J gene to fill in the end. The rearrangement uses TRBV12-3 or TRBV12-4 and TRBJ1-2, with 10 bases fitting TRBD1. With V trimmed by 1 base and J by 6 bases, 5 bases remained unmatched. The CDR3 runs 15 residues. The covered CDR3 bases are TGTGCCAGCAGTTTAGATTCTGGGACAGGGGATGGC. The encoded protein is CASSLDSGTGDG. The whole CDR3 is CASSLDSGTGDGYTF.

This clone was seen repeatedly, ten times or more. The observed sequence ends 3 residues before the CDR3 terminus, with the missing tail filled in from the germline J gene. The chain carries TRBV5-1 and TRBJ2-1, with TRBD2 matching 11 bases. V lost 1 base, J lost 2 bases, and 2 bases stayed unmatched. Germline V gene lookup returns CDR1 SGHRS and CDR2 YFSETQ. The CDR3 loop spans 16 amino acids. Partial CDR3 DNA: TGCGCCAGCAGCTTGCTAGCGGGGGGCGCCTACAATGAG. Protein sequence: CASSLLAGGAYNE. The CDR3 as a whole reads CASSLLAGGAYNEQFF.

This clone was seen repeatedly, ten times or more. The CDR3 end lies 3 residues beyond the end of the read and is filled in from the germline J gene. The chain is built from TRBV20-1 and TRBJ1-1; D gene ambiguous. V lost 7 bases, J lost 1 base, and 10 bases lay in between. CDR3 length equals 12 residues. Germline V gene sequence: CDR1 DFQATT, CDR2 SNEGSKA (reference sequence). CDR3 DNA (partial): TGCAGTGTCCAACTAAAGAACACTGAA. Translation: CSVQLKNTE. The complete CDR3 sequence is CSVQLKNTEAFF.

In its sample, this clone was seen many times. The read gets to within 3 residues of the CDR3 end, and the germline J gene fills in the rest. The chain uses TRBV19 and TRBJ1-2; D unresolved. The length of the CDR3 is 14 residues. Germline V gene sequence: CDR1 LNHDA, CDR2 SQIVND (reference sequence). V lost 4 bases and J lost 4, with 13 bases in between. CDR3 loop: CASSTPRPGYGYTF. The sequenced part of the CDR3 DNA is TGTGCCAGTAGTACGCCCCGCCCGGGCTATGGC.

At least ten counts were recorded for this clone. The read ends 3 residues before the CDR3 terminus; that terminus is restored from the germline J gene. V gene TRBV19 combines with J gene TRBJ2-5, with D possibly matching TRBD2 (5 bases). The CDR3 has 14 residues. Germline values: CDR1 LNHDA, CDR2 SQIVND (reference sequence). Trimming removed 11 bases at V and 4 bases at J, with 20 bases between. CDR3 bases read: TGTGCCTCCAACCCACGGAGAGGGTTAGAGACC. The encoded protein is CASNPRRGLET. The whole CDR3 protein reads CASNPRRGLETQYF.

This clone was seen many times. The read terminates 3 residues ahead of where the CDR3 ends, so the germline J gene completes it. The chain joins TRBV28 to TRBJ2-5; no firm D call. V shed 3 bases and J shed 3 bases, with 8 bases lying between them. The CDR3 is 13 residues long. CDR1 is MDHEN, CDR2 SYDVKM, per germline. Partial CDR3 DNA: TGTGCCAGCAGTTTTGGTCAGGAAGAGACC. The encoded protein is CASSFGQEET. The CDR3 reads in full as CASSFGQEETQYF.

This clone was recorded at least ten times. The read terminates 3 residues ahead of where the CDR3 ends, so the germline J gene completes it. The V and J genes are TRBV20-1 and TRBJ1-2; TRBD1 agrees at 9 bases. V shed 6 bases and J 6 bases; nucleotides not matched to a gene: 8. Germline CDR1 DFQATT, CDR2 SNEGSKA (reference sequence). The CDR3 consists of 13 residues. CDR3 in amino acids: CSARDRGTDGYTF. The CDR3 bases that were read are TGCAGTGCCCGTGACAGGGGGACGGATGGC.

At least ten counts were recorded for this clone. With the read ending 3 residues before the CDR3 end, the germline J gene is used to fill in that end. This chain joins TRBV19 and TRBJ1-3; D gene ambiguous. The CDR3 has 13 amino acids. Trimming shortened V by 10 bases and J by 4 bases, and 14 bases separated the two germline ends. The germline CDR1 and CDR2 sequences are LNHDA and SQIVND (reference sequence). Here the CDR3 reads CATQVGMGNTIYF. CDR3 bases read: TGTGCCACCCAGGTGGGTATGGGAAACACC.

Many counts were recorded for this clone. The read falls 3 residues short of the CDR3 end, and the missing part is taken from the germline J gene. This chain connects TRBV6-1 to TRBJ2-1, with TRBD2 identical over 7 bases. V trimming: 1 base; J trimming: 9 bases; junction bases outside the gene matches: 9. Germline lookup yields CDR1 MNHNS and CDR2 SASEGT. The CDR3 covers 15 residues. CDR3 amino acids: CASSEDAGRGSEQFF. The covered CDR3 bases are TGTGCCAGCAGTGAAGACGCGGGGAGGGGCTCTGAG.

This clone was seen many times. The CDR3 end falls 3 residues outside the read, so it is completed with the germline J gene. This rearrangement joins TRBV5-1 to TRBJ2-1, with a possible D match to TRBD2 (6 bases). CDR3 size: 15 residues. The V gene lost 5 bases and the J gene lost 9 bases, with 21 bases spanning the gap. Germline V gene data show CDR1 as SGHRS and CDR2 as YFSETQ. The part of the CDR3 DNA that was read is TGCGCCAGCAGACCGTCGGGCGGAGGGGTATTTGAG. Translating it yields CASRPSGGGVFE. The CDR3 reads in full as CASRPSGGGVFEQFF.

This clone has at least ten counts. The read halts 3 residues ahead of the CDR3 end, with the missing end drawn from the germline J gene. The chain links TRBV5-8 to TRBJ1-2; D is possibly TRBD1 (5 bases). The CDR3 has 12 amino acids. The germline CDR1 and CDR2 sequences are SGHTS and YDEGEE. V lost 5 bases to trimming and J lost 7 bases, with 12 bases between them. The CDR3 is CASRSLGGGYTF. CDR3 DNA, as far as it was read: TGTGCCAGCAGATCACTCGGGGGTGGC.

This clone was found many times. The read stops 3 residues short of the end of the CDR3; the missing end is completed from the germline J gene. J is TRBJ1-1 and V is TRBV12-3 or TRBV12-4, with TRBD1 matching over 9 bases. CDR3 size: 14 residues. This CDR3 is CASSSPGQGSQAFF. The sequenced CDR3 bases are TGTGCCAGCAGTTCACCGGGACAGGGAAGTCAA.

This clone was recorded many times. With the read ending 3 residues before the CDR3 end, the germline J gene is used to fill in that end. The rearrangement uses TRBV4-2 and TRBJ1-6, with D maybe TRBD1 (5 bases). CDR1 and CDR2 (germline): LGHNA, YNFKEQ. The CDR3 has 16 residues. Trimming stripped 3 bases from V and 7 bases from J, with 16 bases between. CDR3 bases read: TGTGCCAGCAGCCAGAGGTCAGGGAGGTGGAATTCACCC. It yields the protein CASSQRSGRWNSP. The entire CDR3 is CASSQRSGRWNSPLHF.

This clone has at least ten counts. The read stops 3 residues short of the end of the CDR3; the missing end is completed from the germline J gene. The V call is TRBV28, the J call TRBJ1-4, with a weak D call TRBD1 (5 bases). Looked up from germline, CDR1 is MDHEN and CDR2 is SYDVKM. This CDR3 region has 14 residues. V lost 2 bases and J lost 8, with 12 bases in between. The CDR3 spells CASSLGRVNEKLFF. The sequenced CDR3 bases are TGTGCCAGCAGTTTAGGCAGGGTTAACGAAAAA.

In this sample, this clone turned up many times. The read ends 3 residues early relative to the CDR3; the germline J gene fills the gap. The chain employs TRBV4-1 and TRBJ2-3, with no clear D. The CDR3 has 16 amino acids. Trimming took 3 bases from V and 3 from J, leaving 16 bases between them. CDR1 MGHRA and CDR2 YSYEKL come from the germline V gene. The CDR3 bases that were read are TGCGCCAGCAGCCAGATCAACCTAGTTGCAACAGATACG. Its translation: CASSQINLVATDT. The full-length CDR3 reads as CASSQINLVATDTQYF.

This clone was counted ten times or more. The missing CDR3 end, 3 residues past where the read stops, is filled in from the germline J gene. This sequence joins TRBV14 and TRBJ2-1, with D possibly matching TRBD2 (6 bases). Germline CDR1 reads SGHDN; CDR2 reads FVKESK. The CDR3 runs to 14 residues. V dropped 5 bases and J dropped 4 bases, with 12 bases sitting between them. The sequenced part of the CDR3 DNA is TGTGCCAGCAGCAGCAGCGGGCGGTACAATGAG. Its protein is CASSSSGRYNE. The full-length CDR3 reads as CASSSSGRYNEQFF.

This clone occurred many times. The observed sequence ends 3 residues before the CDR3 terminus, with the missing tail filled in from the germline J gene. The V gene is TRBV20-1, the J gene TRBJ2-7, with TRBD1 as a possible D gene (5 bases). The CDR3 is 14 amino acids. Germline CDR1 DFQATT, CDR2 SNEGSKA (reference sequence). V lost 0 bases to trimming and J lost 0 bases, with 9 bases between them. Here the CDR3 reads CSARDLDSSYEQYF. CDR3 bases read: TGCAGTGCTAGAGATCTCGACAGCTCCTACGAG.

This clone was counted at least ten times. The read finishes 3 residues shy of the CDR3 end, and the germline J gene is used to complete it. J is TRBJ2-1 and V is TRBV28; the D is unclear. CDR3 size: 18 residues. Between the trimmed V and J ends, which lost 4 bases and 5 bases, there was a span of 24 bases. Germline V lookup: CDR1 MDHEN, CDR2 SYDVKM. Partial CDR3 DNA: TGTGCCAGCAGTTCCAAAGACTCTCTCCTTGGAGAGAACAATGAG. Translated: CASSSKDSLLGENNE. The full CDR3 sequence reads CASSSKDSLLGENNEQFF.

This clone came up many times. The CDR3 is cut off 3 residues early in the read; its end comes from the germline J gene. J is TRBJ2-1 and V is TRBV29-1; the D gene is possibly TRBD2 (5 bases). Per the germline V gene, CDR1 is SQVTM and CDR2 is ANQGSEA. Between the trimmed V and J ends, which lost 3 bases and 4 bases, there was a span of 13 bases. The CDR3 contains 14 residues. The part of the CDR3 DNA that was read is TGCAGCGTTGATGGGCGGGCTACATACAATGAG. Translation: CSVDGRATYNE. The full CDR3 reads CSVDGRATYNEQFF.

This clone was found many times. The read falls 3 residues short of the CDR3 end, and the missing part is taken from the germline J gene. The V and J genes are TRBV19 and TRBJ2-1, with no clear D. The CDR3 covers 13 residues. Trimming shortened V by 7 bases and J by 2 bases, and 9 bases separated the two germline ends. Germline CDR1 reads LNHDA; CDR2 reads SQIVND (reference sequence). CDR3 DNA (partial): TGTGCCAGTAATTCCCAGACCTACAATGAG. It encodes CASNSQTYNE. The whole CDR3 is CASNSQTYNEQFF.